This TCR beta chain is drawn from a study of CD8+CD57+ T cells in acquired aplastic anemia. TCR beta VDJ and CDR3 profiles were obtained from a genomic DNA template. TCRdb ran MiXCR on the reads and lists one entry per CDR3 protein. The data contain some 200,000 distinct CDR3 sequences, under 50% of them seen just once; the ten biggest clones take up about 1.8%. Before being chosen for sequencing, patients had shown CD8+CD57+ cell expansion by flow cytometry. The CDR3 has 15 amino acids. Trimming removed 4 bases from V and 3 bases from J, with 14 bases in between. Germline CDR1 reads KGHDR; CDR2 reads SFDVKD.

The TCR sequence derives from a human donor with aplastic anemia. The chain has TRBV24-1 and TRBJ2-5; D perhaps matches TRBD1 (6 bases). Sequencing input: sorted CD4+, CD8+, or CD8+CD57+ T cells (not recorded which) from PBMCs. The CDR3 protein is CATSESGHSKETQYF. Here the CDR3 DNA reads TGTGCCACCAGTGAATCGGGACACTCAAAAGAGACCCAGTACTTC.